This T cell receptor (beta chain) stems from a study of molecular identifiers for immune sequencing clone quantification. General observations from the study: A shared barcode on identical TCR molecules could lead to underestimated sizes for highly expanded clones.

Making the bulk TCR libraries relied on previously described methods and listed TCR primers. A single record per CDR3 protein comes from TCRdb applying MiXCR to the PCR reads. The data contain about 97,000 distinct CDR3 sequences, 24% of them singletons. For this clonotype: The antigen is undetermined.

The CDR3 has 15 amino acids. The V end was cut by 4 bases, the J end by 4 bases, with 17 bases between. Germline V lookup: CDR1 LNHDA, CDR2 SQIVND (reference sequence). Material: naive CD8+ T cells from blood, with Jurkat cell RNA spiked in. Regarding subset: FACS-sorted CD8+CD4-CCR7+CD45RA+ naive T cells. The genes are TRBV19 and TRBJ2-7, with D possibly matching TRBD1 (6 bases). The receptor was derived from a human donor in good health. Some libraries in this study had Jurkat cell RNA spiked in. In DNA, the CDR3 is TGTGCCAGTAGTACGTACCGGGACATAAAATACGAGCAGTACTTC. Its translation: CASSTYRDIKYEQYF.